Reported below is one TCR beta chain. Antigen specificity is unknown. As for treatment: roughly 11-day PBMC culture with coronavirus spike peptide pools or control peptides (ViraFEST assay). Peptide-pool expansion of antigen-specific T cells preceded TCR sequencing in ViraFEST. These data are taken from a study of vaccination and CD4 T cells after COVID-19. Turning to the study itself: The post-COVID sampling time was a median roughly 100 days after diagnosis, ranging from 35 to 161. Overlapping spike peptides served as the stimulus for the cells. These peptides came from SARS-CoV-2 and from the common cold coronaviruses HCoV-NL63, HCoV-OC43 and HCoV-229E. Study-wide results and limits: Analysis of convalescent patients found that 304 of 307 vaccine-specific clones were spike mono-reactive.

Once obtained from cultured CD4+ T cells, the DNA was sequenced using the Oncomine TCR Beta short-read assay. Each CDR3 protein is one row after TCRdb ran MiXCR on the PCR reads. This sample has about 22,000 distinct CDR3 sequences, with around a third found just once. This CDR3 spans 13 amino acids. Germline loops: CDR1 SGHAT, CDR2 FQNNGV. The V end lost 5 bases, the J end lost 7 bases, and 11 bases lay between the germline ends. The receptor's source is a human donor with COVID-19. This chain connects TRBV11-2 to TRBJ1-4; perhaps TRBD1 as D (5 bases). Sequencing was performed on cultured CD4+ T cells from blood. CDR3 DNA sequence: TGTGCCAGCAGCGGGGGTATGGGTGAAAAACTGTTTTTT. Translation gives CASSGGMGEKLFF.